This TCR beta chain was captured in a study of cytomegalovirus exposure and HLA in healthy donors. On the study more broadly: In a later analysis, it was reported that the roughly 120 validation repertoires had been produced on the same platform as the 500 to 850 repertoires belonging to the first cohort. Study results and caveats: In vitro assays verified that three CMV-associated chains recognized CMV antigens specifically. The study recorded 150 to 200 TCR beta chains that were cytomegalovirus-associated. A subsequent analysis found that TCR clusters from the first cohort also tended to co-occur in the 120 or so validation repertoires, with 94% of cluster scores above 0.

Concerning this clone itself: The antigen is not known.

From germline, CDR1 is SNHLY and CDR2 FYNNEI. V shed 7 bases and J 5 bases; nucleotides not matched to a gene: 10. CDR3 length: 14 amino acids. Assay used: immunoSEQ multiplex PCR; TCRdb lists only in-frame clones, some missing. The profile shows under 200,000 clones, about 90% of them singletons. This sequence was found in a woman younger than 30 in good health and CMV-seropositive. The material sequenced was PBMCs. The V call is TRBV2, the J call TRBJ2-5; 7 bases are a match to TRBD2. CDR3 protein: CASKGAGRLETQYF. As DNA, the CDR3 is TGTGCCAGCAAGGGAGCGGGGAGGCTGGAGACCCAGTACTTC.